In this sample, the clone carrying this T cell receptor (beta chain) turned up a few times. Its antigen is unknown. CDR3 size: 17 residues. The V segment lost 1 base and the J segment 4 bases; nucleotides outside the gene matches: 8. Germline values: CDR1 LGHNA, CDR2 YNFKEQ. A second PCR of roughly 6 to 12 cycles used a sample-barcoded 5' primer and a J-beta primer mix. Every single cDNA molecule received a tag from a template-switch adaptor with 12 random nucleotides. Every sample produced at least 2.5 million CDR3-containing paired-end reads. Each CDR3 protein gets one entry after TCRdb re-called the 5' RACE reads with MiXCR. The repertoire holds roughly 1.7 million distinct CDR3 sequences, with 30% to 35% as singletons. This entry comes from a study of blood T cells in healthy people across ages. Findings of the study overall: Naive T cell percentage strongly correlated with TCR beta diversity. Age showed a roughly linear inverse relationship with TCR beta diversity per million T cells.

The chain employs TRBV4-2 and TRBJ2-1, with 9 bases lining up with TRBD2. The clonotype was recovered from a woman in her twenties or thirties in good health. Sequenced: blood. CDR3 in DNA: TGTGCCAGCAGCCAAGTAGCGGGAGAGCTGGCGTACAATGAGCAGTTCTTC. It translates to CASSQVAGELAYNEQFF.